This T cell receptor (beta chain) was documented in a study of cytomegalovirus exposure and HLA in healthy donors. Worth noting for this clone: Its antigen is unknown.

Study-wide results and caveats: Among TCR sequences, most were rare, though some public TCRs appeared in many donors. In a later analysis, first-cohort TCR clusters were found to tend to co-occur in the 100 to 150 validation repertoires. Three chains tied to CMV proved CMV antigen-specific in vitro. The study put 150 to 200 TCR beta chains on its list as cytomegalovirus-associated.

The protocol was immunoSEQ multiplex PCR, while the TCRdb copy is restricted to in-frame clones and leaves out a portion. The sample carries around 140,000 clones, over 80% recorded once. Per germline, CDR1 LNHNV and CDR2 YYDKDF (reference sequence). The CDR3 spans 15 residues. V lost 3 bases and J 4 bases, leaving 13 bases between the germline ends. Specimen: PBMCs. The chain has TRBV15 and TRBJ2-1, with TRBD2 as a possible D gene (5 bases). The receptor comes from a man younger than 35 in good health and CMV-seropositive. The CDR3 protein is CATSSYPTGYNEQFF. The CDR3 DNA sequence: TGTGCCACCAGCAGTTATCCGACGGGATACAATGAGCAGTTCTTC.